This is a list of T cell receptor beta chains from one sample in a study of blood T cell repertoires in COVID-19. Produced via immunoSEQ multiplex PCR; TCRdb's table is partial and in-frame only. Found here are about 94,000 clones, 75% to 90% of them singletons; the top ten hold around 20%. Sequencing was done on a sample of peripheral blood. These TCRs come from a human donor in a cohort sampled during active COVID-19. CDR3s include the opening cysteine and the closing phenylalanine or tryptophan. D genes are given only for firm matches. Size tells how often a clone was seen (once, few, many) or the class of an expanded clone, and some rows leave it out.

TRBD1	TRBV27	few	TRBJ1-6	CASSLFVGTGGSPLHF	TGTGCCAGCAGTTTATTCGTCGGGACAGGGGGATCACCCCTCCACTTT
.	TRBV4-2	.	TRBJ2-7	CASSQEVGGYSYEQYF	TGTGCCAGCAGCCAAGAAGTCGGCGGGTACTCCTACGAGCAGTACTTC
TRBD2	TRBV6-5	.	TRBJ2-7	CASHRRTSVSYEQYF	TGTGCCAGCCACCGCCGGACTAGCGTTTCCTACGAGCAGTACTTC
.	TRBV3-1/TRBV3-2	.	TRBJ2-7	CASSQDRGGVISNEQYF	TGTGCCAGCAGCCAAGATCGAGGCGGGGTCATCTCCAACGAGCAGTACTTC
TRBD1	TRBV11-2	few	TRBJ2-7	CASSFGQGPYEQYF	TGTGCCAGCAGCTTCGGACAGGGCCCCTACGAGCAGTACTTC
.	TRBV18	once	TRBJ1-1	CASSPGQVAEAFF	TGTGCCAGCTCACCAGGGCAGGTGGCCGAAGCTTTCTTT
.	TRBV7-2	once	TRBJ2-7	CASSQVTGVRGEQYF	TGTGCCAGCAGCCAAGTGACGGGAGTACGGGGAGAGCAGTACTTC
.	TRBV10-3	few	TRBJ2-2	CAISGGIFAEELFF	TGTGCCATCAGCGGAGGCATCTTTGCGGAGGAGCTGTTTTTT
TRBD2	TRBV7-3	.	TRBJ2-5	CASSPLAGRGETQYF	TGTGCCAGCAGCCCGCTAGCGGGTAGGGGAGAGACCCAGTACTTC
.	TRBV4-1	.	TRBJ2-7	CASSSSPGYEQYF	TGCGCCAGCAGCAGTTCCCCGGGCTACGAGCAGTACTTC
TRBD1	TRBV6-5	.	TRBJ1-2	CASSGRTGTGISYTF	TGTGCCAGCAGCGGGAGGACCGGGACAGGGATTAGCTACACCTTC
.	TRBV10-1	.	TRBJ2-7	CASSPRLTYEQYF	TGCGCCAGCAGCCCCCGACTTACCTACGAGCAGTACTTC
.	TRBV19	.	TRBJ2-7	CASSTGQPFGLAGYEQYF	TGTGCCAGTAGTACGGGACAGCCTTTTGGGCTAGCGGGCTACGAGCAGTACTTC
TRBD2	TRBV28	.	TRBJ2-7	CASSPPGTSVTYEQYF	TGTGCCAGCAGTCCACCCGGGACTAGCGTAACCTACGAGCAGTACTTC
.	TRBV5-1	.	TRBJ2-5	CASSLLLAETQYF	TGCGCCAGCAGCTTGCTTCTAGCGGAGACCCAGTACTTC
TRBD1	TRBV3-1/TRBV3-2	.	TRBJ1-3	CASSQLGTAISGNTIYF	TGTGCCAGCAGCCAACTCGGGACAGCGATCTCTGGAAACACCATATATTTT
.	TRBV6-5	.	TRBJ1-1	CASSTQGTEAFF	TGTGCCAGCAGTACACAGGGTACTGAAGCTTTCTTT
.	TRBV6-6	.	TRBJ1-3	CASSYRVDSGNTIYF	TGTGCCAGCAGTTATCGGGTGGACTCTGGAAACACCATATATTTT
TRBD2	TRBV5-1	.	TRBJ2-3	CASSWTSGADTQYF	TGCGCCAGCTCCTGGACTAGCGGGGCAGATACGCAGTATTTT
TRBD1	TRBV7-2	once	TRBJ1-5	CASSRTGSISNQPQHF	TGTGCCAGCAGTCGGACAGGTTCAATTAGCAATCAGCCCCAGCATTTT
.	TRBV12-3/TRBV12-4	once	TRBJ2-7	CASREGGGRTSYF	TGTGCCAGCAGGGAAGGGGGGGGGCGGACGTCGTACTTC
TRBD1	TRBV28	once	TRBJ1-5	CASSTPGQGLTGTAQHF	TGTGCCAGCAGCACCCCGGGACAGGGGTTAACGGGGACGGCCCAGCATTTT
TRBD2	TRBV5-6	.	TRBJ2-6	CASSSPGGGANVLTF	TGTGCCAGCAGCTCCCCGGGAGGTGGGGCCAACGTCCTGACTTTC
.	TRBV6-5	.	TRBJ1-1	CASSRGSSEAFF	TGTGCCAGCAGCCGAGGAAGCTCTGAAGCTTTCTTT
TRBD1	TRBV7-2	few	TRBJ1-1	CASSFERTGIAFF	TGTGCCAGCAGCTTTGAAAGGACAGGGATAGCTTTCTTT
.	TRBV10-2	.	TRBJ1-4	CASSESPSNEKLFF	TGCGCCAGCAGTGAGTCCCCCAGTAATGAAAAACTGTTTTTT
.	TRBV5-6	.	TRBJ2-3	CASSLGASGTDTQYF	TGTGCCAGCAGCTTGGGGGCTAGCGGCACAGATACGCAGTATTTT
TRBD1	TRBV4-1	.	TRBJ2-4	CASSQAGTGGYIQYF	TGCGCCAGCAGCCAAGCCGGGACAGGGGGATACATTCAGTACTTC
TRBD2	TRBV6-5	.	TRBJ2-7	CASTRMGGSYEQYF	TGTGCCAGCACCAGAATGGGGGGGTCCTACGAGCAGTACTTC
.	TRBV28	.	TRBJ2-7	CASSSPRWRALYEQYF	TGTGCCAGCAGTTCCCCTAGGTGGCGGGCCCTCTACGAGCAGTACTTC
TRBD1	TRBV5-1	few	TRBJ1-2	CASSVDRAYGYTF	TGCGCCAGCAGCGTGGACAGGGCCTATGGCTACACCTTC
.	TRBV27	.	TRBJ1-2	CASSLGGNGYTF	TGTGCCAGCAGTTTGGGAGGGAATGGCTACACCTTC
.	TRBV19	.	TRBJ1-1	CASDRGGTEAFF	TGTGCCAGCGATCGGGGGGGGACTGAAGCTTTCTTT
TRBD2	TRBV4-1	few	TRBJ2-7	CASSQGAGYDEQYF	TGCGCCAGCAGCCAAGGAGCGGGATACGACGAGCAGTACTTC
TRBD2	TRBV4-1	.	TRBJ2-7	CASSRTPGGPVNEQYF	TGCGCCAGCAGCCGAACCCCGGGAGGGCCCGTCAACGAGCAGTACTTC
.	TRBV6-5	.	TRBJ1-5	CASSSGGNGNQPQHF	TGTGCCAGCAGTTCCGGAGGGAACGGCAATCAGCCCCAGCATTTT
TRBD2	TRBV5-1	.	TRBJ2-7	CASSRTSGIGSYEQYF	TGCGCCAGCAGTCGGACTAGCGGGATAGGTTCCTACGAGCAGTACTTC
TRBD2	TRBV7-8	.	TRBJ2-1	CASSRSVAGGYNEQFF	TGTGCCAGCAGTCGTTCGGTGGCGGGAGGGTACAATGAGCAGTTCTTC
.	TRBV6-1	.	TRBJ2-7	CASSEARGSEQYF	TGTGCCAGCAGTGAAGCGAGGGGGTCCGAGCAGTACTTC
.	TRBV5-8	.	TRBJ2-5	CASSLRGTAGETQYF	TGTGCCAGCAGCTTGAGGGGGACCGCGGGAGAGACCCAGTACTTC
.	TRBV5-1	few	TRBJ2-2	CASRAGTANTGELFF	TGCGCCAGCAGGGCGGGCACCGCGAACACCGGGGAGCTGTTTTTT
.	TRBV5-5	.	TRBJ2-7	CASSSPFGEGISYEQYF	TGTGCCAGCAGCTCACCCTTCGGTGAGGGAATCTCGTACGAGCAGTACTTC
TRBD1	TRBV3-1/TRBV3-2	.	TRBJ2-7	CASSHQGTGRNWQYF	TGTGCCAGCAGTCACCAGGGGACAGGGCGTAATTGGCAGTACTTC
.	TRBV7-9	few	TRBJ1-1	CASSETVNTEAFF	TGTGCCAGCAGCGAAACAGTTAACACTGAAGCTTTCTTT
.	TRBV2	few	TRBJ1-1	CASSEEEWGVSGAFF	TGTGCCAGCAGTGAAGAAGAGTGGGGCGTCAGTGGAGCTTTCTTT
.	TRBV18	.	TRBJ1-1	CASSLARENTEAFF	TGTGCCAGCTCACTTGCCAGGGAGAACACTGAAGCTTTCTTT
TRBD1	TRBV10-3	.	TRBJ2-6	CAISESVGQGRSGANVLTF	TGTGCCATCAGTGAGTCAGTCGGACAGGGTCGCTCTGGGGCCAACGTCCTGACTTTC
.	TRBV21-1	.	TRBJ2-7	CASSNYRHISYEQYF	TGTGCCAGCAGCAACTACAGGCACATTTCCTACGAGCAGTACTTC
.	TRBV2	.	TRBJ2-1	CASTQGSYNEQFF	TGTGCCAGCACACAGGGTTCCTACAATGAGCAGTTCTTC
.	TRBV28	.	TRBJ2-7	CASSSRDTPRDEQYF	TGTGCCAGCAGCTCCCGGGACACCCCAAGGGACGAGCAGTACTTC
.	TRBV7-5	.	TRBJ2-7	CVRSLCRQGAYEQYF	TGTGTCAGAAGCTTATGTCGGCAGGGGGCATACGAGCAGTACTTC
.	TRBV19	.	TRBJ1-3	CASSISDSGNTIYF	TGTGCCAGTAGTATCTCAGACTCTGGAAACACCATATATTTT